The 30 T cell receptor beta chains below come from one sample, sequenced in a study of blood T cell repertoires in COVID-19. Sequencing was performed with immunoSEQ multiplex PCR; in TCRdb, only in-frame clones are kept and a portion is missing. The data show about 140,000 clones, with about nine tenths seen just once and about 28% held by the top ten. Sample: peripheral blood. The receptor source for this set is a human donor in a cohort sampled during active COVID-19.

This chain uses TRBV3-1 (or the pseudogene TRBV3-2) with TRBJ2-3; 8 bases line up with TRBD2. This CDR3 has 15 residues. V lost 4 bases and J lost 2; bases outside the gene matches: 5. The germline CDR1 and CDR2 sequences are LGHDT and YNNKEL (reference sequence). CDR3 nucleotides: TGTGCCAGCAGCCTCCAGCGGGGGCTCACAGATACGCAGTATTTT. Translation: CASSLQRGLTDTQYF.

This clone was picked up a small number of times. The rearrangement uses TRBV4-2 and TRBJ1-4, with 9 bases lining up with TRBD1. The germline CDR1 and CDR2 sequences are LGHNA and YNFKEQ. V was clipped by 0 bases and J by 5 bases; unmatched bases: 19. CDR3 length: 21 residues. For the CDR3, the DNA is TGTGCCAGCAGCCAAGATTCGGTAGTAAGGGGACAGGGATCGGAAAATGAAAAACTGTTTTTT. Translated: CASSQDSVVRGQGSENEKLFF.

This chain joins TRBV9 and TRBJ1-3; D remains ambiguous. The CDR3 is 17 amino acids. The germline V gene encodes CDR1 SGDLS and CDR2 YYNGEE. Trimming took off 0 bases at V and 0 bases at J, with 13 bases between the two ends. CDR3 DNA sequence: TGTGCCAGCAGCGTAGCGGGGAGGAGCCTCTCTGGAAACACCATATATTTT. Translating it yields CASSVAGRSLSGNTIYF.

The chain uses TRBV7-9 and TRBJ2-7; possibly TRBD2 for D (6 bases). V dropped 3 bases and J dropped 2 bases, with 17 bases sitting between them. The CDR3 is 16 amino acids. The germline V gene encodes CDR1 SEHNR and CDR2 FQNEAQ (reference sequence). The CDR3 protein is CASSLTPGTGAYEQYF. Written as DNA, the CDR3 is TGTGCCAGCAGCTTGACCCCCGGGACGGGAGCCTACGAGCAGTACTTC.

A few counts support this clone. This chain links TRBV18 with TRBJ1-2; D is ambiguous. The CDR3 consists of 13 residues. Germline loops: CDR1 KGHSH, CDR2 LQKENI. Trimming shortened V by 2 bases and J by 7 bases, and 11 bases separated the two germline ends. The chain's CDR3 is CASSPTWAGGYTF. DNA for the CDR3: TGTGCCAGCTCACCAACGTGGGCGGGTGGCTACACCTTC.

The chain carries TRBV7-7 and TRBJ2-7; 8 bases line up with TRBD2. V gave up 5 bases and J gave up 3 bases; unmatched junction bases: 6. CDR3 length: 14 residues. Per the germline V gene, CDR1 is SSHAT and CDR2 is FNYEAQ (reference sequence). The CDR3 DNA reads TGTGCCAGCAGCCCGGGACTAGGGGACTACGAGCAGTACTTC. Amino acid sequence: CASSPGLGDYEQYF.

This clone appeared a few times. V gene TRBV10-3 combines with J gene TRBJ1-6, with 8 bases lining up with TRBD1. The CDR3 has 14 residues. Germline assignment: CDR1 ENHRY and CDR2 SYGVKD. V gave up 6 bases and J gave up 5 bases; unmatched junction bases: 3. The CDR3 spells CAIRPTGDNSPLHF. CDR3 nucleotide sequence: TGTGCCATCAGGCCGACAGGGGATAATTCACCCCTCCACTTT.

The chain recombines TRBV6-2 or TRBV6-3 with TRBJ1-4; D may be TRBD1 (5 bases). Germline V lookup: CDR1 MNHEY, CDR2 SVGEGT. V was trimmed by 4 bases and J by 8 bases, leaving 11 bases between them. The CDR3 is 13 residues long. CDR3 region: CASSWRGREKLFF. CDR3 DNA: TGTGCCAGCAGTTGGAGGGGAAGGGAAAAACTGTTTTTT.

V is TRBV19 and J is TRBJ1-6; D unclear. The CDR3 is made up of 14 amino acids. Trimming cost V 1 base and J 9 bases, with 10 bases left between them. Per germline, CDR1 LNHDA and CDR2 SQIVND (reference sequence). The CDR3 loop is CASSIGGRGSPLHF. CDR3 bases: TGTGCCAGTAGTATAGGCGGTAGAGGTTCACCCCTCCACTTT.

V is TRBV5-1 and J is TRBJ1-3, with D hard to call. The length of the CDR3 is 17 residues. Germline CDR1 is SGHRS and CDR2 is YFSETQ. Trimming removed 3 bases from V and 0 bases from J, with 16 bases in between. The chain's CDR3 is CASSSPPRGSSGNTIYF. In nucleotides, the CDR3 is TGCGCCAGCAGCTCCCCCCCCCGAGGGAGCTCTGGAAACACCATATATTTT.

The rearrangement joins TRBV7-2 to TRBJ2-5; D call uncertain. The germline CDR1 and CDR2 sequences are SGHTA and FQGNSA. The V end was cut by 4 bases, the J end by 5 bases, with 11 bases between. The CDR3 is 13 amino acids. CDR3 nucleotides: TGTGCCAGCAGCTCTCGCAGTTGGGAGACCCAGTACTTC. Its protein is CASSSRSWETQYF.

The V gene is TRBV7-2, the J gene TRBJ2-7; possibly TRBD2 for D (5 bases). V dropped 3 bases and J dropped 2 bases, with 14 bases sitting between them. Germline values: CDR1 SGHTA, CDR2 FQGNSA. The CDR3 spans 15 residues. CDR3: CASSFDGERTYEQYF. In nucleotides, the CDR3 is TGTGCCAGCAGCTTCGATGGGGAGAGAACCTACGAGCAGTACTTC.

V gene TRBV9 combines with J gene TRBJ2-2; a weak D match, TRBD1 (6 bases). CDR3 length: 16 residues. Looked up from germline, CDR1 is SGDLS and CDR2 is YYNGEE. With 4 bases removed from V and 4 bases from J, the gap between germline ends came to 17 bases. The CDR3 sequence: CASSLTGWRGTGELFF. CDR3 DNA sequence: TGTGCCAGCAGCCTAACAGGGTGGCGAGGCACCGGGGAGCTGTTTTTT.

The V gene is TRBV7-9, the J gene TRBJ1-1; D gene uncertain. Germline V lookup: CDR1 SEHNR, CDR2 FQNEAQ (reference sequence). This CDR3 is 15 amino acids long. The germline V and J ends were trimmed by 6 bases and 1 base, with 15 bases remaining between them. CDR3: CASRWARAENTEAFF. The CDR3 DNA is TGTGCCAGCAGGTGGGCACGAGCCGAGAACACTGAAGCTTTCTTT.

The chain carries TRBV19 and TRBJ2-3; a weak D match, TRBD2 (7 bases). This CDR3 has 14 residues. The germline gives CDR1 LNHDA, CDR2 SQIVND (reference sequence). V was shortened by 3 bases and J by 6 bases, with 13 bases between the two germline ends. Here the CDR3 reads CASSIIGGVDTQYF. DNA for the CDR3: TGTGCCAGTAGTATTATAGGGGGGGTGGATACGCAGTATTTT.

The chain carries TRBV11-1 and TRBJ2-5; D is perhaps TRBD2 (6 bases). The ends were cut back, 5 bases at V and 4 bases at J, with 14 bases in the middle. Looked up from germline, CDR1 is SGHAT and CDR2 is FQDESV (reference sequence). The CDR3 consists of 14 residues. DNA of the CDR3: TGTGCCAGCAGCACCCGCGGAGGGCGAGAGACCCAGTACTTC. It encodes CASSTRGGRETQYF.

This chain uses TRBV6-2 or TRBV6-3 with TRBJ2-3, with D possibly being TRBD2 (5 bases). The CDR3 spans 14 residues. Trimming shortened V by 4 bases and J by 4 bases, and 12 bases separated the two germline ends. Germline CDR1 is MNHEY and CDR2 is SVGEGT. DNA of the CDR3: TGTGCCAGCAGTTCGGGGAAAGAGGCAGATACGCAGTATTTT. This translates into CASSSGKEADTQYF.

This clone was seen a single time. As DNA, the CDR3 is TGTGCCAGCTCACGGGAGGGGGTTGGGGAGCAGCCCCAGCATTTT. Translated, it gives CASSREGVGEQPQHF. The rearrangement links TRBV18 to TRBJ1-5, with D possibly TRBD1 on 6 matching bases. Between the trimmed V and J ends, which lost 4 bases and 7 bases, there was a span of 17 bases. Germline CDR1 and CDR2: KGHSH and LQKENI. The CDR3 totals 15 residues.

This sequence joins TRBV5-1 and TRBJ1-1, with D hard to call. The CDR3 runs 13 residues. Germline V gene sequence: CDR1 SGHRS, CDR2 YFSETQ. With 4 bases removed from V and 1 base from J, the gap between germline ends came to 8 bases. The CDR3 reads CASSSSKNTEAFF. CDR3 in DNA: TGCGCCAGCAGCAGCTCGAAGAACACTGAAGCTTTCTTT.

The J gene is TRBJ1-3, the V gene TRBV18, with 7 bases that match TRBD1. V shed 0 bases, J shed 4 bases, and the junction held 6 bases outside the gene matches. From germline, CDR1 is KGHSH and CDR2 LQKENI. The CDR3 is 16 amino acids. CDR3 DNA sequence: TGTGCCAGCTCACCACCCACAGGGGCGGCGGGAAACACCATATATTTT. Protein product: CASSPPTGAAGNTIYF.

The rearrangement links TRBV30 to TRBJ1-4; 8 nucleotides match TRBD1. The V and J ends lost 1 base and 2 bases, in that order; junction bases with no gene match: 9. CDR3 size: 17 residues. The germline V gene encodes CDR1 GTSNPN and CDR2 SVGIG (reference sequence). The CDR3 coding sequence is TGTGCCTGGAGTGGGGACAGGATACCCGCCACTAATGAAAAACTGTTTTTT. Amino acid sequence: CAWSGDRIPATNEKLFF.

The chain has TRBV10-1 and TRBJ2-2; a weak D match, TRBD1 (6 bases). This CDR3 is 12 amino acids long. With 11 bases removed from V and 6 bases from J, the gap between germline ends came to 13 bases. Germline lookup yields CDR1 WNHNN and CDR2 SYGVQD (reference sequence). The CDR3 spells CAGPDSPGELFF. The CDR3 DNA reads TGCGCCGGCCCGGACAGCCCCGGGGAGCTGTTTTTT.

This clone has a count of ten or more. The CDR3 region has the DNA TGTGCCAGCAGCTCCACCACTAGCGGGGGTGAGCAGTTCTTC. Its protein is CASSSTTSGGEQFF. This chain links TRBV6-2 or TRBV6-3 with TRBJ2-1; 11 bases map to TRBD2. The ends lost 6 bases at V and 9 bases at J; junction bases unmatched: 7. The CDR3 runs to 14 residues. Germline CDR1 reads MNHEY; CDR2 reads SVGEGT.

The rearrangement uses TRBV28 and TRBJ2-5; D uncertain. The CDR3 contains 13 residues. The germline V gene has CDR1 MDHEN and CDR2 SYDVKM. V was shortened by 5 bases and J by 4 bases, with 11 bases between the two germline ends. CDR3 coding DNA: TGTGCCAGCAGTGGCGTCCCGGGAGAGACCCAGTACTTC. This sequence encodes CASSGVPGETQYF. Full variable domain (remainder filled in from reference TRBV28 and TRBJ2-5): DVKVTQSSRYLVKRTGEKVFLECVQDMDHENMFWYRQDPGLGLRLIYFSYDVKMKEKGDIPEGYSVSREKKERFSLILESASTNQTSMYLCASSGVPGETQYFGPGTRLLVL.

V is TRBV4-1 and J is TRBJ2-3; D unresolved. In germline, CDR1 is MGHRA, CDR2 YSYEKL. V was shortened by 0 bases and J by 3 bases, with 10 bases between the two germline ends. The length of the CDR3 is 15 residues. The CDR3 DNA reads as TGCGCCAGCAGCCAAGATGGGCCCCCTACAGATACGCAGTATTTT. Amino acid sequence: CASSQDGPPTDTQYF.

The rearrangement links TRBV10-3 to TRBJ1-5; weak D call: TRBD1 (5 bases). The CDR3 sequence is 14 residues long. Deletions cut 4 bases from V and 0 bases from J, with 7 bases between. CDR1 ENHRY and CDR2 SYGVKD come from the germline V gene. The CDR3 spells CAISVGDSNQPQHF. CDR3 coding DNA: TGTGCCATCAGTGTAGGGGATAGCAATCAGCCCCAGCATTTT.

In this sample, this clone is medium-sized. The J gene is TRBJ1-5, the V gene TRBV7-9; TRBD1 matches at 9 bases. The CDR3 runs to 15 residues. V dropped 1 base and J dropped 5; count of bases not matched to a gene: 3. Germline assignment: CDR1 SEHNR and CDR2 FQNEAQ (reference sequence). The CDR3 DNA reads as TGTGCCAGCAGCTTAGGGGACAGGGCTGATCAGCCCCAGCATTTT. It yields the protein CASSLGDRADQPQHF.

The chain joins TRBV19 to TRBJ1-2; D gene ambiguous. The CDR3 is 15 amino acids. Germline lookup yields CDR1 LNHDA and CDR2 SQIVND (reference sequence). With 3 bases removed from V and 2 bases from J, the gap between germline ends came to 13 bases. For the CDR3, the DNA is TGTGCCAGTAGTATTGTCCAACCCAGAAACTATGGCTACACCTTC. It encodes CASSIVQPRNYGYTF. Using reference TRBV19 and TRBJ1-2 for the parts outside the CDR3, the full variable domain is DGGITQSPKYLFRKEGQNVTLSCEQNLNHDAMYWYRQDPGQGLRLIYYSQIVNDFQKGDIAEGYSVSREKKESFPLTVTSAQKNPTAFYLCASSIVQPRNYGYTFGSGTRLTVV.

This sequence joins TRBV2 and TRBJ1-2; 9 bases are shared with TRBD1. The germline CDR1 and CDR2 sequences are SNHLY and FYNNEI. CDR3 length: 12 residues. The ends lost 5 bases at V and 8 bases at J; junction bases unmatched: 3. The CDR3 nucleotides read TGTGCCAGCAGTTGGGACAGGGAGGGCTACACCTTC. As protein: CASSWDREGYTF.

CDR3 sequence reads: CASSLVGTYNSPLHF. The CDR3 nucleotides read TGTGCCAGCAGCTTAGTCGGGACTTATAATTCACCCCTCCACTTT. This sequence joins TRBV7-9 and TRBJ1-6; tentatively, D is TRBD1 (5 bases). There are 15 residues in the CDR3. Trimming left V 1 base short and J 4 bases short, with 8 bases between. Germline CDR1 SEHNR, CDR2 FQNEAQ (reference sequence).